This T cell receptor beta chain emerged from a study of OX40 agonist ivuxolimab in advanced cancers. TCRdb keeps only in-frame clones here, not all; method: immunoSEQ multiplex PCR. The sample includes some 69,000 clones, approximately 86% of them seen just once. This TCR came from an adult with an advanced solid tumor such as melanoma, head and neck, liver or kidney cancer. The sequencing used CD4+ or CD8+ T cells sorted from blood, collected in a trial of the OX40 agonist ivuxolimab.

The CDR3: CASSPGSRGANEKLFF. The CDR3 nucleotides read TGTGCCAGCAGCCCCGGATCCCGGGGAGCTAATGAAAAACTGTTTTTT. The chain carries TRBV5-8 and TRBJ1-4; D gene ambiguous. Looked up from germline, CDR1 is SGHTS and CDR2 is YDEGEE. V was cut by 4 bases and J by 3 bases, with 16 bases left in between. The CDR3 covers 16 residues. The full variable domain, completed using reference TRBV5-8 and TRBJ1-4, is EAGVTQSPTHLIKTRGQQATLRCSPISGHTSVYWYQQALGLGLQFLLWYDEGEERNRGNFPPRFSGRQFPNYSSELNVNALELEDSALYLCASSPGSRGANEKLFFGSGTQLSVL.